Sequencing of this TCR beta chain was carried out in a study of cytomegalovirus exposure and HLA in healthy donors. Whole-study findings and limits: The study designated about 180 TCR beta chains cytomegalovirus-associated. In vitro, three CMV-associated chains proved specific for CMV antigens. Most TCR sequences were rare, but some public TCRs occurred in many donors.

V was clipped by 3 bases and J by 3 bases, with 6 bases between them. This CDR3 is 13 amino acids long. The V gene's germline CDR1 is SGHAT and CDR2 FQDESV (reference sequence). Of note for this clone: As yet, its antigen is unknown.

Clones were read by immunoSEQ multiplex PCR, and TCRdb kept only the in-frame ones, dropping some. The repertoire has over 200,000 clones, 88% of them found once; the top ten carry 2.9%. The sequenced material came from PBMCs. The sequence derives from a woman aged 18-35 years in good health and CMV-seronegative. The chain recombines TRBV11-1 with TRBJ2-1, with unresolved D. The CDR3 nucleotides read TGTGCCAGCAGCTTGAGTCGCTACAATGAGCAGTTCTTC. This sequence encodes CASSLSRYNEQFF.